This entry lists 16 T cell receptor beta chains sequenced from one sample in a study of blood T cell repertoires in COVID-19. The table came from immunoSEQ multiplex PCR; TCRdb's copy has only in-frame clones and leaves some out. The sample consists of more than 300,000 clones, around 87% of them appearing once. The sequenced sample consisted of peripheral blood. Receptors originate from a woman aged 50 to 65 with COVID-19, enrolled during active disease.

This clone appeared once. The CDR3 region is CAISRQSNQPQHF. CDR3 bases: TGTGCCATCAGTAGACAGAGCAATCAGCCCCAGCATTTT. The gene calls are TRBV10-3 and TRBJ1-5; D possibly corresponds to TRBD1 (5 bases). Trimming took off 5 bases at V and 1 base at J, with 6 bases between the two ends. Germline assignment: CDR1 ENHRY and CDR2 SYGVKD. This CDR3 has 13 amino acids.

The chain combines TRBV3-1 (or the pseudogene TRBV3-2) with TRBJ2-1, with 7 bases lining up with TRBD2. V shed 2 bases and J 6 bases; nucleotides not matched to a gene: 10. The CDR3 runs 16 residues. Per the germline V gene, CDR1 is LGHDT and CDR2 is YNNKEL (reference sequence). CDR3: CASSQLGTIKSNEQFF. CDR3 DNA: TGTGCCAGCAGCCAACTTGGGACTATAAAATCCAATGAGCAGTTCTTC.

The chain is built from TRBV4-1 and TRBJ2-5, with 12 bases lining up with TRBD2. Losses at the gene ends were 0 bases for V and 5 bases for J; bases not matched to a gene: 7. The CDR3 spans 17 residues. Germline CDR1 reads MGHRA; CDR2 reads YSYEKL. The CDR3 reads CASSQETSGRIRETQYF. The CDR3 nucleotides are TGCGCCAGCAGCCAAGAGACTAGCGGGAGAATTAGGGAGACCCAGTACTTC.

The sample holds a few counts of this clone. The chain has TRBV5-1 and TRBJ1-2; a possible D gene is TRBD1 (6 bases). V was clipped by 6 bases and J by 11 bases, with 17 bases between them. Germline V gene lookup returns CDR1 SGHRS and CDR2 YFSETQ. The length of the CDR3 is 12 residues. CDR3 region: CASTNRELGYTF. CDR3 in DNA: TGCGCCAGCACGAACAGGGAGCTTGGGTACACCTTC.

V gene TRBV7-9 combines with J gene TRBJ2-7; D is perhaps TRBD1 (5 bases). The germline V gene encodes CDR1 SEHNR and CDR2 FQNEAQ (reference sequence). CDR3 length: 18 amino acids. V shed 5 bases and J shed 1 base, with 24 bases lying between them. CDR3 nucleotides: TGTGCCAGCAGCCACCCTTCAAGTAGCAGGGCGATGTCCTACGAGCAGTACTTC. Its protein product is CASSHPSSSRAMSYEQYF.

This clone appeared a single time. The V and J genes are TRBV19 and TRBJ1-1; D possibly corresponds to TRBD1 (5 bases). The CDR3 is made up of 14 amino acids. Germline CDR1 is LNHDA and CDR2 is SQIVND (reference sequence). Trimming removed 3 bases from V and 5 bases from J, with 13 bases in between. CDR3 sequence (DNA): TGTGCCAGTAGTATTCAGGGTCAGTGGACTGAAGCTTTCTTT. Protein sequence: CASSIQGQWTEAFF.

Here the CDR3 reads CASTPGRGTEAFF. CDR3 DNA sequence: TGTGCCAGCACCCCGGGGAGGGGGACTGAAGCTTTCTTT. This chain uses TRBV21-1 with TRBJ1-1. TRBV21-1 is a known pseudogene. This CDR3 is 13 amino acids long.

The V and J genes are TRBV5-1 and TRBJ2-1, with TRBD2 matching 11 bases. The V gene end was trimmed by 4 bases and the J gene end by 5 bases; junction bases not matched to a gene: 5. The CDR3 has 15 amino acids. The germline V gene encodes CDR1 SGHRS and CDR2 YFSETQ. This chain's CDR3 is CASSPLAGGDNEQFF. Written as DNA, the CDR3 is TGCGCCAGCAGCCCTTTAGCGGGAGGGGACAATGAGCAGTTCTTC. Variable domain in full (rest from reference TRBV5-1 and TRBJ2-1): KAGVTQTPRYLIKTRGQQVTLSCSPISGHRSVSWYQQTPGQGLQFLFEYFSETQRNKGNFPGRFSGRQFSNSRSEMNVSTLELGDSALYLCASSPLAGGDNEQFFGPGTRLTVL.

The chain links TRBV7-6 to TRBJ2-1, with unresolved D. Trimming shortened V by 1 base and J by 10 bases, and 11 bases separated the two germline ends. Germline assignment: CDR1 SGHVS and CDR2 FNYEAQ. CDR3 length equals 13 residues. CDR3 DNA sequence: TGTGCCAGCAGCTTAGTGATATTCGGGGAGCAGTTCTTC. Residues: CASSLVIFGEQFF.

The V call is TRBV10-1, the J call TRBJ1-5; TRBD1 aligns across 10 bases. The CDR3 has 14 amino acids. V shed 8 bases, J shed 7 bases, and the junction held 8 bases outside the gene matches. Germline CDR1 and CDR2: WNHNN and SYGVQD (reference sequence). CDR3 bases: TGCGCCAGCGGCAGACAGGGGGCGGGACAGCCCCAGCATTTT. Translation: CASGRQGAGQPQHF.

The chain combines TRBV30 with TRBJ2-1; 14 nucleotides line up with TRBD2. Germline CDR1 is GTSNPN and CDR2 is SVGIG (reference sequence). V lost 1 base, J lost 6 bases, and 14 bases stayed unmatched. This CDR3 has 19 amino acids. DNA of the CDR3: TGTGCCTGGAGTGACGGACTAGCGGGAGGCCCCGGGTTTGGCAATGAGCAGTTCTTC. Its translation is CAWSDGLAGGPGFGNEQFF.

V and J are TRBV30 and TRBJ2-7; 9 nucleotides line up with TRBD1. J gave up 3 bases and V 8 bases, and 14 bases lay outside the gene matches. The CDR3 extends over 15 amino acids. Germline V gene sequence: CDR1 GTSNPN, CDR2 SVGIG (reference sequence). CDR3 sequence (DNA): TGTGCCGGAAGAGATACCGGGACAGGGATCTACGAGCAGTACTTC. Its protein is CAGRDTGTGIYEQYF.

J is TRBJ2-3 and V is TRBV5-1, with 7 nucleotides matching TRBD2. CDR3 length: 15 residues. J gave up 4 bases and V 0 bases, and 5 bases lay outside the gene matches. Germline CDR1 reads SGHRS; CDR2 reads YFSETQ. The CDR3 sequence is CASSLGGRTADTQYF. The CDR3 nucleotides are TGCGCCAGCAGCTTGGGCGGGAGAACGGCAGATACGCAGTATTTT.

This clone appeared once. The chain combines TRBV6-6 with TRBJ2-1; D is perhaps TRBD1 (6 bases). The ends were cut back, 5 bases at V and 7 bases at J, with 21 bases in the middle. Germline-derived CDR1 and CDR2 are MNHNY and SVGAGI (reference sequence). The CDR3 covers 16 residues. The CDR3 is CASSRHGQTGQNEQFF. The CDR3 region has the DNA TGTGCCAGCAGTCGACACGGCCAGACAGGTCAGAATGAGCAGTTCTTC.

The chain has TRBV5-4 and TRBJ2-1, with 8 bases lining up with TRBD1. The junction had 11 bases not matched to a gene; V was cut back by 3 bases and J by 6 bases. CDR3 size: 16 residues. Germline lookup yields CDR1 SGHNT and CDR2 YYREEE (reference sequence). CDR3 DNA sequence: TGTGCCAGCAGCTCACCGGGACAGGCGGTCGTCAATGAGCAGTTCTTC. Amino acids: CASSSPGQAVVNEQFF.

The chain combines TRBV10-3 with TRBJ2-5, with D perhaps TRBD1 (6 bases). The V gene's germline CDR1 is ENHRY and CDR2 SYGVKD. V shed 4 bases and J shed 1 base, with 7 bases lying between them. This CDR3 is built from 13 residues. The chain's CDR3 is CAISGTAQETQYF. In DNA, the CDR3 is TGTGCCATCAGTGGGACAGCCCAAGAGACCCAGTACTTC.